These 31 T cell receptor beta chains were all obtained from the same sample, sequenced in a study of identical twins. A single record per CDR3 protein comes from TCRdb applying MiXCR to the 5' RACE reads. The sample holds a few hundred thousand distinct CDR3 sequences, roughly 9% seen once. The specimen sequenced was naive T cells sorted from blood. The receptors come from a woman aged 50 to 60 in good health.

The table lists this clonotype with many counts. In DNA form, the CDR3 reads TGTGCCACCAGCAGTACCTGGACAGGGGGCCGCACCGGGGAGCTGTTTTTT. Translated: CATSSTWTGGRTGELFF. The chain couples TRBV15 to TRBJ2-2; 11 bases align to TRBD1. The CDR3 totals 17 residues. CDR1 is LNHNV, CDR2 YYDKDF, per germline (reference sequence). V dropped 3 bases and J dropped 4; count of bases not matched to a gene: 7.

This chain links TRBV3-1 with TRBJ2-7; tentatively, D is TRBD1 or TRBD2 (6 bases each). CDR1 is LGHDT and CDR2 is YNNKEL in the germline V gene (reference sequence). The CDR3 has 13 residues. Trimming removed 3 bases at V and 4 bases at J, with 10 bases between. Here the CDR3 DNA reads TGTGCCAGCAGCCAGCAAGGGGGGTACGAGCAGTACTTC. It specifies CASSQQGGYEQYF.

The CDR3 nucleotides are TGTGCTAGTGGTTTGTGTGGGCCGAACGAGCAGTACGTC. It encodes CASGLCGPNEQYV. The chain links TRBV12-5 to TRBJ2-7; D ambiguous. The CDR3 loop spans 13 amino acids. Germline values: CDR1 LGHNT, CDR2 FRNRAP. V was clipped by 2 bases and J by 5 bases, with 10 bases between them.

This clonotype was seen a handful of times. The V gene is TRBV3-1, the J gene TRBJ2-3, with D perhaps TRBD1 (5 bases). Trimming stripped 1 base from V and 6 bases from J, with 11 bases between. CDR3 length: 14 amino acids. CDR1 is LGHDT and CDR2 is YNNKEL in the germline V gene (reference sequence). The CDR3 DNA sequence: TGTGCCAGCAGCCAAGGGGGCGTGAGGGATACGCAGTATTTT. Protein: CASSQGGVRDTQYF.

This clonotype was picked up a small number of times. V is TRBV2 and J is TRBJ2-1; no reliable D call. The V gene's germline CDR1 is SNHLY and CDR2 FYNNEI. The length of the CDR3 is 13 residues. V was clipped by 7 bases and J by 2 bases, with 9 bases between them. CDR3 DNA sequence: TGTGCCAGCAACTATGGACCCTACAATGAGCAGTTCTTC. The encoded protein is CASNYGPYNEQFF. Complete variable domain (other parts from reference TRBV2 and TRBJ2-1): EPEVTQTPSHQVTQMGQEVILRCVPISNHLYFYWYRQILGQKVEFLVSFYNNEISEKSEIFDDQFSVERPDGSNFTLKIRSTKLEDSAMYFCASNYGPYNEQFFGPGTRLTVL.

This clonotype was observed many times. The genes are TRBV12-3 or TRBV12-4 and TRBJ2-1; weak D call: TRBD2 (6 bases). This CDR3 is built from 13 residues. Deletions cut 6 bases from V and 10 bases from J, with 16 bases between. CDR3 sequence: CASRVAAEGEQFF. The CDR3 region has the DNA TGTGCCAGCAGGGTAGCGGCAGAAGGGGAGCAGTTCTTC.

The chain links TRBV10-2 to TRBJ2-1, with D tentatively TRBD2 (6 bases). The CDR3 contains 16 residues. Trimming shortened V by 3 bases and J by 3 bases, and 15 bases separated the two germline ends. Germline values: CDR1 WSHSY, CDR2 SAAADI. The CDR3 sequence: CASSESGLLLYNEQFF. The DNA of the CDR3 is TGCGCCAGCAGTGAATCGGGACTCCTTCTCTACAATGAGCAGTTCTTC.

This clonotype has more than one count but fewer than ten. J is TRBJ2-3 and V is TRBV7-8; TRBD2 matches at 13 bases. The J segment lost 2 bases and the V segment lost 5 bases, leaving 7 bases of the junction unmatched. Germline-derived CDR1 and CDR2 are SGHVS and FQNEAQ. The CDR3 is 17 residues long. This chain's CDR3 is CASSAKLAGGPTDTQYF. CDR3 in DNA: TGTGCCAGCAGCGCCAAACTAGCGGGAGGGCCCACAGATACGCAGTATTTT.

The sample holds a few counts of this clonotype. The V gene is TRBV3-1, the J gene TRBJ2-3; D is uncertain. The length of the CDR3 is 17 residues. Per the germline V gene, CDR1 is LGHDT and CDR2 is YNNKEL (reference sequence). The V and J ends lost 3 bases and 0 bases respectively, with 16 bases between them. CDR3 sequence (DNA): TGTGCCAGCAGCCACCCAGCGAACCCTTCTAGCACAGATACGCAGTATTTT. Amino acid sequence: CASSHPANPSSTDTQYF.

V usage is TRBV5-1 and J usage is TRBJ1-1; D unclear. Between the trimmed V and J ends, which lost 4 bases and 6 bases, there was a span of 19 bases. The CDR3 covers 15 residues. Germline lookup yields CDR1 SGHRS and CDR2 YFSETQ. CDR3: CASSLNPGIGAEAFF. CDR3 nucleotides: TGCGCCAGCAGCCTCAACCCGGGCATTGGCGCTGAAGCTTTCTTT. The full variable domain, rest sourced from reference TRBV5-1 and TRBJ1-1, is KAGVTQTPRYLIKTRGQQVTLSCSPISGHRSVSWYQQTPGQGLQFLFEYFSETQRNKGNFPGRFSGRQFSNSRSEMNVSTLELGDSALYLCASSLNPGIGAEAFFGQGTRLTVV.

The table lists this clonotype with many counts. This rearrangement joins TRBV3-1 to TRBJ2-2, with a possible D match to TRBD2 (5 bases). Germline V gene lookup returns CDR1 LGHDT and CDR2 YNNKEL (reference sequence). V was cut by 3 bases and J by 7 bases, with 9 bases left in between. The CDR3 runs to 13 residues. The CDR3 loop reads CASSHREFGELFF. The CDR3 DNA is TGTGCCAGCAGCCATAGGGAGTTCGGGGAGCTGTTTTTT.

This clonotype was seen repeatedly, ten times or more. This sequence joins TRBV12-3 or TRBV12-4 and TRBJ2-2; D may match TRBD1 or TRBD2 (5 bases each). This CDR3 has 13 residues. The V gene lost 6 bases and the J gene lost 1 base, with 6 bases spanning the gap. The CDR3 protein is CASRRGNTGELFF. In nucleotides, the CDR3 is TGTGCCAGCAGGAGGGGGAACACCGGGGAGCTGTTTTTT.

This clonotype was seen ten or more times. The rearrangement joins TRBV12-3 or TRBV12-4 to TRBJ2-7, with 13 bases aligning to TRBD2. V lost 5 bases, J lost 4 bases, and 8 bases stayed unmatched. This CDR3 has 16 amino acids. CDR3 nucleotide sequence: TGTGCCAGCAGTGCCCAACTAGCGGGAGGGCCGTACGAGCAGTACTTC. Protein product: CASSAQLAGGPYEQYF.

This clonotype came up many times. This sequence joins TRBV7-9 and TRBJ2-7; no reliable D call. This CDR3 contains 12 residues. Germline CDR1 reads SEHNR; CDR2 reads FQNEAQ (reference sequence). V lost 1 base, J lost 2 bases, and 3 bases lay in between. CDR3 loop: CASSLDAYEQYF. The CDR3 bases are TGTGCCAGCAGCTTAGACGCCTACGAGCAGTACTTC. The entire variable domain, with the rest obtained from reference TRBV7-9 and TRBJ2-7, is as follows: DTGVSQNPRHKITKRGQNVTFRCDPISEHNRLYWYRQTLGQGPEFLTYFQNEAQLEKSRLLSDRFSAERPKGSFSTLEIQRTEQGDSAMYLCASSLDAYEQYFGPGTRLTVT.

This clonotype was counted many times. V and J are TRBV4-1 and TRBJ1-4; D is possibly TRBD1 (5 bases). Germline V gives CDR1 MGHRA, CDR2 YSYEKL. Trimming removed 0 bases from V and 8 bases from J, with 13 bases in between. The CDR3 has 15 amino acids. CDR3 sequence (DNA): TGCGCCAGCAGCCAAGAGGGGGGGAGAAGGGAAAAACTGTTTTTT. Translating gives CASSQEGGRREKLFF.

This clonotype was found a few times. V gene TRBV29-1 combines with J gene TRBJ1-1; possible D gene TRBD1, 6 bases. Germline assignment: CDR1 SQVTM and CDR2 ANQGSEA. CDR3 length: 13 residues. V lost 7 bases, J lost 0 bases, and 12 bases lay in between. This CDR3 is CSALGQLNTEAFF. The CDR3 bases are TGCAGCGCCCTAGGACAGTTGAACACTGAAGCTTTCTTT.

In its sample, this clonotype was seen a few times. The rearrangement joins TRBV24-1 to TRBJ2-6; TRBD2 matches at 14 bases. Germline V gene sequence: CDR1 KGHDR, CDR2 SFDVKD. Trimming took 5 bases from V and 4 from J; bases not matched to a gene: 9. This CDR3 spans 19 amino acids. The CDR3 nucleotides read TGTGCCACCAGTGCCCCCCTTGGACTAGCGGGAGGAGGGGCCAACGTCCTGACTTTC. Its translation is CATSAPLGLAGGGANVLTF.

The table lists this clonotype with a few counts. The CDR3 sequence is CSASFREGLWYNEQFF. The CDR3 DNA reads as TGCAGTGCTAGTTTTCGGGAGGGCCTTTGGTACAATGAGCAGTTCTTC. The V gene is TRBV20-1, the J gene TRBJ2-1, with 8 positions matching TRBD2. This CDR3 has 16 residues. Germline V lookup: CDR1 DFQATT, CDR2 SNEGSKA (reference sequence). Losses at the gene ends were 3 bases for V and 4 bases for J; bases not matched to a gene: 11.

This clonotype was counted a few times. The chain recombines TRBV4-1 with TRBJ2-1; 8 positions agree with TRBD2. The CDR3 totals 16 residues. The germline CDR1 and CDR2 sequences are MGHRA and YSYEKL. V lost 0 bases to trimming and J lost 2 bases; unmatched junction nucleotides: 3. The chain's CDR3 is CASSQDGTRPYNEQFF. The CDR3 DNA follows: TGCGCCAGCAGCCAAGACGGGACTAGGCCCTACAATGAGCAGTTCTTC.

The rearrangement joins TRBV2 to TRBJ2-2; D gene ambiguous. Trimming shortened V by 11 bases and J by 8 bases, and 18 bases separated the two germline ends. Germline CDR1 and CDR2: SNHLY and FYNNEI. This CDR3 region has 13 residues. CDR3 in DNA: TGTGCCTCCAAAATCCCGTCACTAGGGGAGCTGTTTTTT. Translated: CASKIPSLGELFF.

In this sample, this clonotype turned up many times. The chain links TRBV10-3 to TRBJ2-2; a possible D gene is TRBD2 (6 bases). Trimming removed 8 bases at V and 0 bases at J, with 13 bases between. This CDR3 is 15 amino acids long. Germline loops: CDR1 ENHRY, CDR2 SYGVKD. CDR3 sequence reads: CAIWEVKSNTGELFF. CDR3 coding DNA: TGTGCCATCTGGGAGGTCAAGTCGAACACCGGGGAGCTGTTTTTT.

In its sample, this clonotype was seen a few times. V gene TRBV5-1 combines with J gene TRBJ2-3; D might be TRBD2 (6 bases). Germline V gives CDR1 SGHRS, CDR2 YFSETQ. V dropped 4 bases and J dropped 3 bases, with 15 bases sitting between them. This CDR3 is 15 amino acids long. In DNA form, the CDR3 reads TGCGCCAGCAGCACCGGGTCCCGGGGGACAGATACGCAGTATTTT. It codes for CASSTGSRGTDTQYF.

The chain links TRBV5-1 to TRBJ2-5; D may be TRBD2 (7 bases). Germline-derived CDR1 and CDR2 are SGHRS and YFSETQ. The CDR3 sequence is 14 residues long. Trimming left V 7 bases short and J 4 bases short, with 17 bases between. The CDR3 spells CASSSTGRGETQYF. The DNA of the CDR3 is TGCGCCAGCTCCTCCACAGGGAGGGGAGAGACCCAGTACTTC.

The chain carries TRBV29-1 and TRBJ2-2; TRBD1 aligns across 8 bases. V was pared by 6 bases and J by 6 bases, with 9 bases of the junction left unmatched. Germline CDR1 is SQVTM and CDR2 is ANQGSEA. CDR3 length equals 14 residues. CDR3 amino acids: CSVMAGGAPGELFF. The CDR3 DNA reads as TGCAGCGTAATGGCAGGGGGCGCGCCCGGGGAGCTGTTTTTT.

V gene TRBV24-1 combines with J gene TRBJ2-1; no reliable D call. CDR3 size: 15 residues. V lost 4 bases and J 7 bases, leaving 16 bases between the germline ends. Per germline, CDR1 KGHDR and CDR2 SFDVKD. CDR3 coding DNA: TGTGCCACCAGTGACCCGCGAGGAAATGGGAATGAGCAGTTCTTC. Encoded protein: CATSDPRGNGNEQFF.

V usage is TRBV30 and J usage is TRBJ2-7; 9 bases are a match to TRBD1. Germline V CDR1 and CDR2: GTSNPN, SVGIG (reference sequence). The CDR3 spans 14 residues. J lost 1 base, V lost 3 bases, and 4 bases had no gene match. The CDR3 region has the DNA TGTGCCTGGAGGAAGGACAGGGGTTCCTACGAGCAGTACTTC. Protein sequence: CAWRKDRGSYEQYF.

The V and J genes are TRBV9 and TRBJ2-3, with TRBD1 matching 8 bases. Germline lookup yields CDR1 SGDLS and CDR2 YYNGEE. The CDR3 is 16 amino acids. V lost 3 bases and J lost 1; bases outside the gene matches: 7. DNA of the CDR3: TGTGCCAGCAGCGGGGGGACAGGTCTGGGCACAGATACGCAGTATTTT. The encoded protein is CASSGGTGLGTDTQYF.

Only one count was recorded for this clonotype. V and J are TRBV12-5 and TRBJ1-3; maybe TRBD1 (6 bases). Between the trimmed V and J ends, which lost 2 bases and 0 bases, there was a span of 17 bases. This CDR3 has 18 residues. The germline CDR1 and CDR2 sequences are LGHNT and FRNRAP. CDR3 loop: CASGLTGTPENSGNTIYF. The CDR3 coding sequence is TGTGCTAGTGGTTTGACCGGGACACCCGAAAACTCTGGAAACACCATATATTTT.

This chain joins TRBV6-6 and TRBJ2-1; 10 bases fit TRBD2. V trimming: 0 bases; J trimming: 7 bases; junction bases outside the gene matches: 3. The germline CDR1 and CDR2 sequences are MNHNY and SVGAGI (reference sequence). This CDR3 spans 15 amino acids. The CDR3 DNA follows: TGTGCCAGCAGTTACTCTAGCGGGAGGCGGAATGAGCAGTTCTTC. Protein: CASSYSSGRRNEQFF.

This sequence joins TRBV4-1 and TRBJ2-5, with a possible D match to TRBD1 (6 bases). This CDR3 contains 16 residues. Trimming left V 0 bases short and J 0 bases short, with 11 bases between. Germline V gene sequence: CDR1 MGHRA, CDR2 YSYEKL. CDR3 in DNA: TGCGCCAGCAGCCAAGACCACGGACAGTACCAAGAGACCCAGTACTTC. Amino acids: CASSQDHGQYQETQYF.

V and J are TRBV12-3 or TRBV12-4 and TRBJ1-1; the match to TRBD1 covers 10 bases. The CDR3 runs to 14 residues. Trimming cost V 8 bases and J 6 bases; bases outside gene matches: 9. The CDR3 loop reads CASGGQGPPAEAFF. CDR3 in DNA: TGTGCCAGCGGGGGACAGGGGCCGCCAGCTGAAGCTTTCTTT.